This entry lists 16 T cell receptor beta chains sequenced from one sample in a study of blood T cells in healthy people across ages. It was with a sample-barcoded 5' primer and a J-beta primer mix that a second PCR of roughly 6 to 11 cycles was run. TCRdb fed the 5' RACE reads into MiXCR, producing one record per CDR3 protein. The sample has 1.5 million to 2 million distinct CDR3 sequences; approximately 50% are singletons. What was sequenced was blood. The receptor source for this set is a woman aged 40 to 49 in good health.

This clonotype was detected only a few times. The chain couples TRBV20-1 to TRBJ2-1; 9 bases are a match to TRBD2. This CDR3 spans 15 amino acids. The germline V gene has CDR1 DFQATT and CDR2 SNEGSKA (reference sequence). Trimming cost V 1 base and J 2 bases; bases outside gene matches: 3. CDR3 coding DNA: TGCAGTGCTAGAGCGGCGGGGGGGCCCTACAATGAGCAGTTCTTC. As protein: CSARAAGGPYNEQFF.

The chain uses TRBV9 and TRBJ2-5; D uncertain. The CDR3 contains 15 residues. CDR1 and CDR2 from the germline V gene are SGDLS and YYNGEE. Trimming took 0 bases from V and 1 from J, leaving 10 bases between them. DNA for the CDR3: TGTGCCAGCAGCGTAGGGGTCGAGGCCCAAGAGACCCAGTACTTC. It yields the protein CASSVGVEAQETQYF. The complete variable domain, with remaining parts taken from reference TRBV9 and TRBJ2-5, reads DSGVTQTPKHLITATGQRVTLRCSPRSGDLSVYWYQQSLDQGLQFLIQYYNGEERAKGNILERFSAQQFPDLHSELNLSSLELGDSALYFCASSVGVEAQETQYFGPGTRLLVL.

This clonotype was detected once. The chain combines TRBV20-1 with TRBJ1-1; D remains ambiguous. The germline V and J ends were trimmed by 0 bases and 4 bases, with 12 bases remaining between them. This CDR3 has 14 amino acids. Germline CDR1 and CDR2: DFQATT and SNEGSKA (reference sequence). The CDR3 DNA reads TGCAGTGCTAGAGACCTAAAAGCAGGCACTGAAGCTTTCTTT. Residues: CSARDLKAGTEAFF.

The chain combines TRBV5-6 with TRBJ1-3, with 7 nucleotides matching TRBD1. The CDR3 totals 13 residues. The junction had 3 bases not matched to a gene; V was cut back by 7 bases and J by 2 bases. Looked up from germline, CDR1 is SGHDT and CDR2 is YYEEEE. CDR3 residues: CASQQGAGNTIYF. The CDR3 nucleotides read TGTGCCAGCCAGCAGGGGGCTGGAAACACCATATATTTT.

This sequence joins TRBV4-1 and TRBJ2-1, with a weak D call TRBD1 (6 bases). V was clipped by 0 bases and J by 13 bases, with 16 bases between them. This CDR3 has 14 amino acids. Germline CDR1 MGHRA, CDR2 YSYEKL. This chain's CDR3 is CASSQEDSFETQFF. The CDR3, as DNA: TGCGCCAGCAGCCAAGAGGACAGTTTCGAGACCCAGTTCTTC.

This clonotype was counted only a few times. The chain carries TRBV18 and TRBJ1-6; D call uncertain. Germline assignment: CDR1 KGHSH and CDR2 LQKENI. The CDR3 is 11 amino acids. V lost 4 bases to trimming and J lost 14 bases, with 9 bases between them. CDR3 sequence (DNA): TGTGCCAGCTCACGGCTCGGGACCCTCCACTTT. As protein: CASSRLGTLHF.

This chain joins TRBV10-3 and TRBJ2-1; D is undetermined. V was cut by 0 bases and J by 8 bases, with 5 bases left in between. CDR1 is ENHRY, CDR2 SYGVKD, per germline. There are 12 residues in the CDR3. The CDR3 loop reads CAISESVDEQFF. For the CDR3, the DNA is TGTGCCATCAGTGAGTCTGTGGATGAGCAGTTCTTC.

This clonotype has just one count. The CDR3 DNA reads TGTGCCAGCATCCCGGTGTCGGGCAGGGTCGGTCAAGCTTTCTTT. This translates into CASIPVSGRVGQAFF. The chain recombines TRBV7-2 with TRBJ1-1, with D perhaps matching TRBD1 (5 bases). Germline assignment: CDR1 SGHTA and CDR2 FQGNSA. V shed 7 bases and J shed 9 bases, with 24 bases lying between them. CDR3 length: 15 residues.

This clonotype occurred a few times. The chain links TRBV2 to TRBJ2-3; D is possibly TRBD2 (5 bases). The CDR3 runs 10 residues. With 8 bases removed from V and 10 bases from J, the gap between germline ends came to 10 bases. Germline V gene sequence: CDR1 SNHLY, CDR2 FYNNEI. CDR3 DNA: TGTGCCAGCTCTAGCCATCCGCAGTATTTT. Residues: CASSSHPQYF.

This clonotype has just a few counts. The chain couples TRBV7-9 to TRBJ2-7; tentative D call: TRBD1 (5 bases). Germline loops: CDR1 SEHNR, CDR2 FQNEAQ (reference sequence). The CDR3 runs 13 residues. Between the trimmed V and J ends, which lost 5 bases and 3 bases, there was a span of 11 bases. The CDR3 sequence: CASSRQTLYEQYF. CDR3 DNA: TGTGCCAGCAGCCGACAGACGCTCTACGAGCAGTACTTC. Full variable domain (missing parts from reference TRBV7-9 and TRBJ2-7): DTGVSQNPRHKITKRGQNVTFRCDPISEHNRLYWYRQTLGQGPEFLTYFQNEAQLEKSRLLSDRFSAERPKGSFSTLEIQRTEQGDSAMYLCASSRQTLYEQYFGPGTRLTVT.

This clonotype was detected many times. This rearrangement joins TRBV7-3 to TRBJ2-5; D is possibly TRBD2 (6 bases). V lost 4 bases and J 8 bases, leaving 14 bases between the germline ends. Germline CDR1 is SGHTA and CDR2 is FQGTGA. This CDR3 is built from 13 residues. CDR3 coding DNA: TGTGCCAGCAGCTCACCCCCCGCGGGAACCCAGTACTTC. Protein product: CASSSPPAGTQYF.

The chain links TRBV12-3 or TRBV12-4 to TRBJ2-5; 8 bases map to TRBD1. V shed 3 bases, J shed 2 bases, and the junction held 8 bases outside the gene matches. CDR3 length equals 16 residues. DNA for the CDR3: TGTGCCAGCAGTTTCCGGACAGGGAGCCCTCAAGAGACCCAGTACTTC. This gives the protein CASSFRTGSPQETQYF.

The genes are TRBV6-5 and TRBJ1-5; 10 positions match TRBD1. Looked up from germline, CDR1 is MNHEY and CDR2 is SVGAGI. V gave up 6 bases and J gave up 7 bases; unmatched junction bases: 12. This CDR3 spans 16 amino acids. As DNA, the CDR3 is TGTGCCAGCAGGGCCGGGACAGGGGTGGTCCGACAGCCCCAGCATTTT. Its translation: CASRAGTGVVRQPQHF.

V and J are TRBV4-1 and TRBJ2-1; the D gene is possibly TRBD2 (5 bases). CDR3 length: 15 residues. In germline, CDR1 is MGHRA, CDR2 YSYEKL. The V end was cut by 1 base, the J end by 2 bases, with 9 bases between. CDR3 region: CASSQGGFTYNEQFF. The CDR3 DNA reads as TGCGCCAGCAGCCAAGGAGGGTTCACCTACAATGAGCAGTTCTTC.

The V and J genes are TRBV5-6 and TRBJ2-2; possibly TRBD1 for D (6 bases). This CDR3 spans 15 amino acids. Trimming removed 4 bases at V and 3 bases at J, with 13 bases between. Germline loops: CDR1 SGHDT, CDR2 YYEEEE. The DNA of the CDR3 is TGTGCCAGCAGCCACGACAGGTTGGACACCGGGGAGCTGTTTTTT. Protein sequence: CASSHDRLDTGELFF.

The chain joins TRBV2 to TRBJ2-1, with TRBD2 identical over 8 bases. Germline values: CDR1 SNHLY, CDR2 FYNNEI. V was pared by 3 bases and J by 8 bases, with 9 bases of the junction left unmatched. CDR3 size: 15 residues. The CDR3 region has the DNA TGTGCCAGCAGTGACGCGAGCGGGGGAAGGGATGAGCAGTTCTTC. This gives the protein CASSDASGGRDEQFF. Full variable domain (rest looked up from reference TRBV2 and TRBJ2-1): EPEVTQTPSHQVTQMGQEVILRCVPISNHLYFYWYRQILGQKVEFLVSFYNNEISEKSEIFDDQFSVERPDGSNFTLKIRSTKLEDSAMYFCASSDASGGRDEQFFGPGTRLTVL.